These 25 T cell receptor beta chains originate from one sample sequenced in a study of blood T cell repertoires in COVID-19. TCRdb's table, derived via immunoSEQ multiplex PCR, lists solely in-frame clones and lacks some. The sample gives under 150,000 clones, approximately 87% of which show up once; roughly 1.2% is in the top ten. Input material: PBMCs or T cells enriched from blood (not recorded which). All receptors derive from a woman aged 30 to 39 with acute COVID-19.

This clone was observed many times. The chain links TRBV7-9 to TRBJ2-7; D gene ambiguous. The V end was cut by 1 base, the J end by 1 base, with 8 bases between. The germline gives CDR1 SEHNR, CDR2 FQNEAQ (reference sequence). CDR3 size: 14 residues. The CDR3 reads CASSLEHSSYEQYF. The CDR3, as DNA: TGTGCCAGCAGCTTAGAGCACAGTTCCTACGAGCAGTACTTC.

The chain links TRBV5-4 to TRBJ2-3; D is uncertain. CDR3 length equals 14 residues. V lost 3 bases to trimming and J lost 0 bases, with 8 bases between them. The germline gives CDR1 SGHNT, CDR2 YYREEE (reference sequence). The CDR3 spells CASSSSFSTDTQYF. The CDR3 DNA reads as TGTGCCAGCAGCTCTTCTTTTAGCACAGATACGCAGTATTTT.

The rearrangement uses TRBV6-5 and TRBJ2-7; 8 bases are shared with TRBD1. Trimming cost V 9 bases and J 5 bases; bases outside gene matches: 12. Per the germline V gene, CDR1 is MNHEY and CDR2 is SVGAGI. The CDR3 sequence is 14 residues long. The DNA of the CDR3 is TGTGCCAGTGAGGAGCGACAGGGGAGGAACGAGCAGTACTTC. Translating it yields CASEERQGRNEQYF.

V gene TRBV18 combines with J gene TRBJ2-7; TRBD1 matches at 10 bases. Germline CDR1 KGHSH, CDR2 LQKENI. The junction had 9 bases not matched to a gene; V was cut back by 4 bases and J by 6 bases. The CDR3 is 15 amino acids. The CDR3 region is CASSRGGTGVREQYF. The CDR3 DNA is TGTGCCAGCTCACGAGGGGGGACAGGGGTCCGCGAGCAGTACTTC.

The V call is TRBV11-1, the J call TRBJ2-1; 14 bases are shared with TRBD2. Germline V gene sequence: CDR1 SGHAT, CDR2 FQDESV (reference sequence). V shed 3 bases, J shed 8 bases, and the junction held 6 bases outside the gene matches. CDR3 length equals 16 residues. CDR3 protein: CASSLGTSGSGDEQFF. The CDR3 DNA reads as TGTGCCAGCAGCTTGGGGACTAGCGGGAGTGGCGATGAGCAGTTCTTC.

This sequence joins TRBV5-8 and TRBJ2-5; D may be TRBD2 (5 bases). The CDR3 is made up of 16 amino acids. CDR1 is SGHTS, CDR2 YDEGEE, per germline. Trimming left V 9 bases short and J 0 bases short, with 21 bases between. DNA for the CDR3: TGTGCCACCGAAGGAGGTAGCGCCAGCCACCAAGAGACCCAGTACTTC. As protein: CATEGGSASHQETQYF. Drawing the rest from reference TRBV5-8 and TRBJ2-5, the complete variable domain is EAGVTQSPTHLIKTRGQQATLRCSPISGHTSVYWYQQALGLGLQFLLWYDEGEERNRGNFPPRFSGRQFPNYSSELNVNALELEDSALYLCATEGGSASHQETQYFGPGTRLLVL.

The chain recombines TRBV7-9 with TRBJ1-2; D possibly corresponds to TRBD1 (5 bases). This CDR3 has 15 residues. The V and J ends lost 5 bases and 0 bases respectively, with 13 bases between them. Germline V lookup: CDR1 SEHNR, CDR2 FQNEAQ (reference sequence). The DNA for the CDR3 is TGTGCCAGCAGCAGATCGGCGGGGCCTAACTATGGCTACACCTTC. This codes for CASSRSAGPNYGYTF.

The chain has TRBV6-5 and TRBJ2-2; TRBD1 is a possible D gene (5 bases). The CDR3 runs 13 residues. Germline-derived CDR1 and CDR2 are MNHEY and SVGAGI. V lost 6 bases and J 6 bases, leaving 11 bases between the germline ends. Here the CDR3 DNA reads TGTGCCAGCAGCCCCCAGGGTCCCGGGGAGCTGTTTTTT. This codes for CASSPQGPGELFF.

This chain connects TRBV5-1 to TRBJ2-1; tentative D call: TRBD1 (6 bases). Trimming shortened V by 4 bases and J by 4 bases, and 12 bases separated the two germline ends. The V gene's germline CDR1 is SGHRS and CDR2 YFSETQ. The CDR3 runs 14 residues. The CDR3 sequence is CASSPRTEYNEQFF. For the CDR3, the DNA is TGCGCCAGCAGCCCACGGACAGAGTACAATGAGCAGTTCTTC.

The rearrangement uses TRBV28 and TRBJ2-7; perhaps TRBD1 as D (6 bases). V was clipped by 8 bases and J by 3 bases, with 20 bases between them. The CDR3 contains 15 residues. Germline-derived CDR1 and CDR2 are MDHEN and SYDVKM. The CDR3 DNA follows: TGTGCCAGCCGAAAGGACAGCGCGCTGCTCTACGAGCAGTACTTC. Encoded protein: CASRKDSALLYEQYF.

This rearrangement joins TRBV6-5 to TRBJ1-2; a weak D match, TRBD1 (6 bases). V was clipped by 0 bases and J by 7 bases, with 12 bases between them. The CDR3 runs 14 residues. Germline loops: CDR1 MNHEY, CDR2 SVGAGI. The CDR3 reads CASSYSGGGRGYTF. The CDR3 DNA sequence: TGTGCCAGCAGTTACTCAGGGGGTGGTCGTGGCTACACCTTC.

The chain couples TRBV18 to TRBJ1-5; no clear D. V was cut by 2 bases and J by 3 bases, with 11 bases left in between. This CDR3 region has 15 residues. The germline V gene encodes CDR1 KGHSH and CDR2 LQKENI. The CDR3 nucleotides are TGTGCCAGCTCACCAGGGCAGGCGATCAATCAGCCCCAGCATTTT. Translation gives CASSPGQAINQPQHF.

The chain links TRBV3-1 (or the pseudogene TRBV3-2) to TRBJ1-5, with D unclear. Germline CDR1 reads LGHDT; CDR2 reads YNNKEL (reference sequence). The CDR3 extends over 12 amino acids. V lost 5 bases to trimming and J lost 4 bases, with 6 bases between them. CDR3 DNA: TGTGCCAGCAGCAATGTAAATCAGCCCCAGCATTTT. Protein: CASSNVNQPQHF.

The chain couples TRBV19 to TRBJ2-7; D gene ambiguous. The CDR3 contains 13 residues. Between the trimmed V and J ends, which lost 4 bases and 4 bases, there was a span of 11 bases. Germline CDR1 and CDR2: LNHDA and SQIVND (reference sequence). Here the CDR3 DNA reads TGTGCCAGTAGTACCCAGACACCGTACGAGCAGTACTTC. As protein: CASSTQTPYEQYF. The whole variable domain, remainder taken from reference TRBV19 and TRBJ2-7, is DGGITQSPKYLFRKEGQNVTLSCEQNLNHDAMYWYRQDPGQGLRLIYYSQIVNDFQKGDIAEGYSVSREKKESFPLTVTSAQKNPTAFYLCASSTQTPYEQYFGPGTRLTVT.

The chain uses TRBV7-2 and TRBJ2-3; 8 bases fit TRBD2. Germline lookup yields CDR1 SGHTA and CDR2 FQGNSA. The CDR3 is made up of 16 amino acids. The junction had 7 bases not matched to a gene; V was cut back by 3 bases and J by 2 bases. The CDR3 sequence: CASSFIAGRTTDTQYF. CDR3 DNA: TGTGCCAGCAGCTTCATAGCGGGACGGACCACAGATACGCAGTATTTT.

The chain couples TRBV4-2 to TRBJ2-1, with D possibly TRBD2 on 5 matching bases. Trimming cost V 0 bases and J 6 bases, with 12 bases left between them. The length of the CDR3 is 15 residues. The V gene's germline CDR1 is LGHNA and CDR2 YNFKEQ. The CDR3 reads CASSQDQATTNEQFF. The CDR3 bases are TGTGCCAGCAGCCAAGATCAGGCGACTACCAATGAGCAGTTCTTC.

The V and J genes are TRBV2 and TRBJ2-5, with 12 bases aligning to TRBD2. The CDR3 is 13 residues long. Germline V lookup: CDR1 SNHLY, CDR2 FYNNEI. Unmatched junction bases numbered 2, after V lost 7 bases and J lost 5 bases. CDR3 loop: CASMTSGSETQYF. The CDR3 DNA reads TGTGCCAGCATGACTAGCGGGAGCGAGACCCAGTACTTC.

The gene calls are TRBV19 and TRBJ1-6; 12 nucleotides line up with TRBD1. Germline assignment: CDR1 LNHDA and CDR2 SQIVND (reference sequence). The V segment lost 6 bases and the J segment 8 bases; nucleotides outside the gene matches: 5. The CDR3 runs to 15 residues. The CDR3 loop is CASSPGTGGHSPLHF. CDR3 nucleotides: TGTGCCAGTAGCCCCGGGACAGGGGGCCATTCACCCCTCCACTTT.

The chain has TRBV24-1 and TRBJ1-1; no reliable D call. CDR1 is KGHDR and CDR2 is SFDVKD in the germline V gene. This CDR3 is built from 13 residues. Trimming removed 3 bases from V and 1 base from J, with 5 bases in between. The CDR3 DNA reads TGTGCCACCAGTGATACAAAGAACACTGAAGCTTTCTTT. Protein: CATSDTKNTEAFF.

This clone has just one count. The chain links TRBV2 to TRBJ1-5; TRBD1 matches at 10 bases. CDR1 and CDR2 from the germline V gene are SNHLY and FYNNEI. The V and J ends lost 5 bases and 4 bases, in that order; junction bases with no gene match: 5. This CDR3 spans 15 amino acids. The CDR3 DNA sequence: TGTGCCAGCAGTTACGACAGGGGGCTTAATCAGCCCCAGCATTTT. Its protein is CASSYDRGLNQPQHF.

The chain has TRBV7-9 and TRBJ1-6; a possible D gene is TRBD1 (5 bases). V lost 1 base to trimming and J lost 9 bases, with 10 bases between them. This CDR3 has 14 amino acids. Per the germline V gene, CDR1 is SEHNR and CDR2 is FQNEAQ (reference sequence). In DNA, the CDR3 is TGTGCCAGCAGCTTAGAGACAGATTCTTCACCCCTCCACTTT. Its protein is CASSLETDSSPLHF. Combining the CDR3 with reference TRBV7-9 and TRBJ1-6 gives the whole variable domain DTGVSQNPRHKITKRGQNVTFRCDPISEHNRLYWYRQTLGQGPEFLTYFQNEAQLEKSRLLSDRFSAERPKGSFSTLEIQRTEQGDSAMYLCASSLETDSSPLHFGNGTRLTVT.

This clone was recorded only once. The chain joins TRBV30 to TRBJ2-1; D is ambiguous. Germline loops: CDR1 GTSNPN, CDR2 SVGIG (reference sequence). The CDR3 consists of 13 residues. Trimming left V 2 bases short and J 0 bases short, with 5 bases between. The CDR3 here is CAWSISSYNEQFF. The CDR3 DNA reads TGTGCCTGGAGTATCAGCTCCTACAATGAGCAGTTCTTC. The full variable domain, with the rest looked up from reference TRBV30 and TRBJ2-1, is SQTIHQWPATLVQPVGSPLSLECTVEGTSNPNLYWYRQAAGRGLQLLFYSVGIGQISSEVPQNLSASRPQDRQFILSSKKLLLSDSGFYLCAWSISSYNEQFFGPGTRLTVL.

This sequence joins TRBV7-2 and TRBJ2-1, with 9 bases identical to TRBD2. The V segment lost 10 bases and the J segment 6 bases; nucleotides outside the gene matches: 7. In germline, CDR1 is SGHTA, CDR2 FQGNSA. The CDR3 consists of 13 residues. The CDR3, as DNA: TGTGCCAACCGACTAGCGGCCTCCAATGAGCAGTTCTTC. Translation gives CANRLAASNEQFF.

The V gene is TRBV7-9, the J gene TRBJ2-2; 7 nucleotides line up with TRBD1. V lost 1 base to trimming and J lost 2 bases; unmatched junction nucleotides: 1. The CDR3 spans 15 residues. Germline loops: CDR1 SEHNR, CDR2 FQNEAQ (reference sequence). The CDR3 reads CASSLGQGNTGELFF. In DNA, the CDR3 is TGTGCCAGCAGCTTAGGACAGGGAAACACCGGGGAGCTGTTTTTT.

The chain links TRBV18 to TRBJ2-1, with a possible D match to TRBD1 (6 bases). CDR1 and CDR2 (germline): KGHSH, LQKENI. V was cut by 4 bases and J by 5 bases, with 12 bases left in between. This CDR3 has 14 amino acids. The CDR3 is CASSQTDRDNEQFF. As DNA, the CDR3 is TGTGCCAGCTCACAAACGGACAGAGACAATGAGCAGTTCTTC.